These 17 T cell receptor beta chains came from one sample sequenced in a study of control samples from healthy donors and cancer patients. Assay: immunoSEQ multiplex PCR; the TCRdb copy retains only in-frame clones and omits some. Of approximately 80,000 clones in the sample, 90% to 95% are singletons; the top ten hold 15% to 18%. The sample consisted of blood. These receptors all come from a young man in good health.

V usage is TRBV11-1 and J usage is TRBJ1-1, with 9 bases aligning to TRBD1. Losses at the gene ends were 4 bases for V and 6 bases for J; bases not matched to a gene: 3. CDR3 length: 13 residues. Germline loops: CDR1 SGHAT, CDR2 FQDESV (reference sequence). CDR3: CASSYRGQAEAFF. In DNA form, the CDR3 reads TGTGCCAGCAGCTACAGGGGGCAGGCTGAAGCTTTCTTT. The whole variable domain, remainder taken from reference TRBV11-1 and TRBJ1-1, is EAEVAQSPRYKITEKSQAVAFWCDPISGHATLYWYRQILGQGPELLVQFQDESVVDDSQLPKDRFSAERLKGVDSTLKIQPAELGDSAMYLCASSYRGQAEAFFGQGTRLTVV.

The gene calls are TRBV14 and TRBJ1-2, with D possibly TRBD1 on 5 matching bases. The V end lost 4 bases, the J end lost 2 bases, and 14 bases lay between the germline ends. The CDR3 is 15 residues long. In germline, CDR1 is SGHDN, CDR2 FVKESK. CDR3 sequence: CASSLRRGWNYGYTF. The DNA of the CDR3 is TGTGCCAGCAGCCTTCGTAGGGGCTGGAACTATGGCTACACCTTC.

The chain links TRBV5-1 to TRBJ2-3, with D tentatively TRBD2 (5 bases). CDR1 is SGHRS, CDR2 YFSETQ, per germline. V was cut by 0 bases and J by 0 bases, with 11 bases left in between. There are 16 residues in the CDR3. CDR3 sequence: CASSLASRTSTDTQYF. As DNA, the CDR3 is TGCGCCAGCAGCTTGGCCTCCCGGACTAGCACAGATACGCAGTATTTT.

Notes on this clone: Since a much larger clone is just one base distant, this may be a read error. The J gene is TRBJ2-3, the V gene TRBV11-3, with a possible D match to TRBD2 (6 bases). Germline V gene lookup returns CDR1 SGHNT and CDR2 YENEEA. V lost 1 base and J lost 1, with 6 bases in between. The CDR3 runs to 14 residues. The CDR3 nucleotides read TGTGCCAGCAGCTTAGGCGGGGGCACAGATACGCAGTATTTT. Amino acids: CASSLGGGTDTQYF.

In DNA, the CDR3 is TGTGCCACCAGTGTGGAGGGCTGGGATGAGCAGTTCTTC. It encodes CATSVEGWDEQFF. The chain carries TRBV24-1 and TRBJ2-1; maybe TRBD2 (6 bases). V was shortened by 5 bases and J by 8 bases, with 12 bases between the two germline ends. The CDR3 sequence is 13 residues long. Germline loops: CDR1 KGHDR, CDR2 SFDVKD.

Remarks on this clone: Additional DNA sequences in this sample encode the identical CDR3. This rearrangement joins TRBV5-1 to TRBJ1-2; D is perhaps TRBD1 (6 bases). Germline CDR1 SGHRS, CDR2 YFSETQ. Trimming took off 3 bases at V and 2 bases at J, with 11 bases between the two ends. There are 14 residues in the CDR3. The CDR3, as DNA: TGCGCCAGCAGCTCCCAGGGGCTAAACTATGGCTACACCTTC. It yields the protein CASSSQGLNYGYTF.

This clone was detected ten times or more. The J gene is TRBJ1-5, the V gene TRBV27; no definite D call. This CDR3 has 14 amino acids. V gave up 5 bases and J gave up 6 bases, with 14 bases separating them. Per the germline V gene, CDR1 is MNHEY and CDR2 is SMNVEV (reference sequence). The CDR3 spells CASSTEGKGQPQHF. CDR3 bases: TGTGCCAGCAGTACCGAGGGAAAAGGTCAGCCCCAGCATTTT.

The chain combines TRBV6-5 with TRBJ1-1, with D possibly matching TRBD1 (5 bases). This CDR3 has 15 residues. In germline, CDR1 is MNHEY, CDR2 SVGAGI. V was shortened by 0 bases and J by 4 bases, with 12 bases between the two germline ends. The CDR3 loop reads CASSYSSGRGTEAFF. For the CDR3, the DNA is TGTGCCAGCAGTTACTCGTCAGGGAGGGGCACTGAAGCTTTCTTT.

The genes are TRBV19 and TRBJ1-5; 8 bases agree with TRBD1. J gave up 0 bases and V 7 bases, and 5 bases lay outside the gene matches. The length of the CDR3 is 15 residues. Germline-derived CDR1 and CDR2 are LNHDA and SQIVND (reference sequence). CDR3 bases: TGTGCCAGTACCCAGGGGGCGCGTAGCAATCAGCCCCAGCATTTT. Translating it yields CASTQGARSNQPQHF.

This chain connects TRBV4-2 to TRBJ2-1; no clear D gene. Germline-derived CDR1 and CDR2 are LGHNA and YNFKEQ. V lost 0 bases, J lost 4 bases, and 1 base lay in between. The CDR3 is 12 amino acids. The CDR3 DNA reads as TGTGCCAGCAGCCAAGATTACAATGAGCAGTTCTTC. It encodes CASSQDYNEQFF.

DNA of the CDR3: TGTGCCAGCAGCTTAGCACAAACCTACGAGCAGTACTTC. Translating gives CASSLAQTYEQYF. The gene calls are TRBV7-9 and TRBJ2-7; D is unresolved. CDR1 and CDR2 from the germline V gene are SEHNR and FQNEAQ (reference sequence). Between the trimmed V and J ends, which lost 0 bases and 2 bases, there was a span of 5 bases. This CDR3 is built from 13 residues.

This chain uses TRBV3-1 (or the pseudogene TRBV3-2) with TRBJ2-2; D remains ambiguous. Germline assignment: CDR1 LGHDT and CDR2 YNNKEL (reference sequence). The CDR3 runs to 12 residues. V was cut by 1 base and J by 7 bases, with 4 bases left in between. The CDR3 nucleotides are TGTGCCAGCAGCCAAGGACACGGGGAGCTGTTTTTT. Its protein is CASSQGHGELFF.

The gene calls are TRBV19 and TRBJ2-7, with 8 nucleotides matching TRBD1. The ends lost 4 bases at V and 4 bases at J; junction bases unmatched: 6. The CDR3 consists of 14 residues. CDR1 LNHDA and CDR2 SQIVND come from the germline V gene (reference sequence). The CDR3 is CASSKDRGRYEQYF. Here the CDR3 DNA reads TGTGCCAGTAGTAAAGACAGGGGACGATACGAGCAGTACTTC. The variable domain in full, completed from reference TRBV19 and TRBJ2-7, reads DGGITQSPKYLFRKEGQNVTLSCEQNLNHDAMYWYRQDPGQGLRLIYYSQIVNDFQKGDIAEGYSVSREKKESFPLTVTSAQKNPTAFYLCASSKDRGRYEQYFGPGTRLTVT.

DNA for the CDR3: TGTGCCTGGAGTGTAGGACAGGGGACCGTTGGCTACACCTTC. It encodes CAWSVGQGTVGYTF. This chain connects TRBV30 to TRBJ1-2; 9 bases match TRBD1. The V gene's germline CDR1 is GTSNPN and CDR2 SVGIG (reference sequence). V gave up 0 bases and J gave up 7 bases; unmatched junction bases: 6. The CDR3 sequence is 14 residues long.

This clone is a singleton in its sample. This rearrangement joins TRBV6-5 to TRBJ2-1; possibly TRBD1 for D (5 bases). V lost 4 bases to trimming and J lost 6 bases, with 7 bases between them. Germline V lookup: CDR1 MNHEY, CDR2 SVGAGI. The CDR3 is made up of 12 amino acids. DNA of the CDR3: TGTGCCAGCAGTTTAACAGGCAATGAGCAGTTCTTC. It yields the protein CASSLTGNEQFF.

The chain recombines TRBV7-8 with TRBJ1-1, with TRBD1 identical over 7 bases. The germline gives CDR1 SGHVS, CDR2 FQNEAQ. Losses at the gene ends were 3 bases for V and 10 bases for J; bases not matched to a gene: 14. This CDR3 spans 15 amino acids. CDR3: CASSFPGQTPLIAFF. DNA for the CDR3: TGTGCCAGCAGCTTCCCGGGACAGACCCCTTTGATAGCTTTCTTT.

The V call is TRBV24-1, the J call TRBJ2-2, with a tentative D call TRBD1 (6 bases). CDR1 is KGHDR and CDR2 is SFDVKD in the germline V gene. V was shortened by 10 bases and J by 3 bases, with 8 bases between the two germline ends. This CDR3 has 12 residues. In DNA form, the CDR3 reads TGTGCCACTCAGGGGTACACCGGGGAGCTGTTTTTT. The encoded protein is CATQGYTGELFF.